Listed below are T cell receptor beta chains from one sample, sequenced in a study of blood T cell repertoires in COVID-19. Profiling relied on immunoSEQ multiplex PCR, and the TCRdb table lists in-frame clones only, not all of them. The profile shows about 130,000 clones, less than 85% of them singletons. Sequenced input: peripheral blood. The receptors originated from a woman in her sixties with acute or convalescent COVID-19. The CDR3 runs from the conserved cysteine through the conserved F or W. A D gene is named only where the DNA matches it firmly. Size tells how often a clone was seen (once, few, many) or the class of an expanded clone, and some rows leave it out.

TRBJ2-5 TRBV5-1 NA NA TGCGCCAGCAGCACCGTTCCTACCGCACCTCAAGAGACCCAGTACTTC CASSTVPTAPQETQYF
TRBJ1-6 TRBV2 NA NA TGTGCCAGCAAGGAGACCCCGTATTCACCCCTCCACTTT CASKETPYSPLHF
TRBJ1-1 TRBV6-5 NA NA TGTGCCAGCTCCCCGGGGGTGGAGGGCACTGAAGCTTTCTTT CASSPGVEGTEAFF
TRBJ1-5 TRBV28 NA NA TGTGCCAGTCACGCCACCGGAAGGGGACAGCCCCAGCATTTT CASHATGRGQPQHF
TRBJ1-1 TRBV3-1/TRBV3-2 NA few TGTGCCAGCAGCCAAGTGCGGAGGGCACATCAGCGCACTGAAGCTTTCTTT CASSQVRRAHQRTEAFF
TRBJ1-2 TRBV3-1/TRBV3-2 NA NA TGTGCCAGCAGTCCCAAGTTTTTGGGGGCCCGGGGTGGCTACACCTTC CASSPKFLGARGGYTF
TRBJ1-3 TRBV5-1 NA NA TGCGCCAGCAGCTTGGGCGGGAACTCTGGAAACACCATATATTTT CASSLGGNSGNTIYF
TRBJ1-5 TRBV19 TRBD1 NA TGTGCCAGTAGTATAGGGTACGGGACAGGGGGCGGAAGCAATCAGCCCCAGCATTTT CASSIGYGTGGGSNQPQHF
TRBJ1-2 TRBV9 NA few TGTGCCAGCAGCGTATCGGCGGAAGCTGGTGGCTACACCTTC CASSVSAEAGGYTF
TRBJ1-2 TRBV5-4 NA NA TGTGCCAGCAGCTTGGAGTCAGATTTCTATGGCTACACCTTC CASSLESDFYGYTF
TRBJ2-5 TRBV4-1 TRBD2 NA TGCGCCAGCAGCCTGGCGGGGGGCGAAGAGACCCAGTACTTC CASSLAGGEETQYF
TRBJ1-2 TRBV3-1/TRBV3-2 NA NA TGTGCCAGCAGCCAAACTTCCACAGGGTCGGATGGCTACACCTTC CASSQTSTGSDGYTF
TRBJ1-2 TRBV6-4 TRBD1 NA TGTGCCAGCAGTCCGACAGGGGGCCACAGTGGCTACACCTTC CASSPTGGHSGYTF
TRBJ1-4 TRBV5-1 TRBD1 NA TGCGCCAGCAGCTTTCTACCGGGACAGGTTAATGAAAAACTGTTTTTT CASSFLPGQVNEKLFF
TRBJ2-5 TRBV29-1 TRBD1 NA TGCAGCGTTAAAACCGGGACAGGGGTTGGGGAGACCCAGTACTTC CSVKTGTGVGETQYF
TRBJ1-2 TRBV28 NA NA TGTGCCAGCAGCGTTAATCCGGGGGGCTACACCTTC CASSVNPGGYTF
TRBJ1-4 TRBV21-1 NA NA TGTGCCAGCAGCCGCCGGACAGGGAGGAGTGAAAAACTGTTTTTT CASSRRTGRSEKLFF
TRBJ2-1 TRBV1 NA many TGCACCAGCAGCCACCCTCCCTATGAGCAGTTCTTC CTSSHPPYEQFF
TRBJ1-1 TRBV5-4 TRBD1 NA TGTGCCAGCAGCTTGAGGACAGGGAAGAACACTGAAGCTTTCTTT CASSLRTGKNTEAFF
TRBJ1-2 TRBV7-9 NA NA TGTGCCAGCAGCCCAGGGACTTCTGGGGTCTACGGCTACACCTTC CASSPGTSGVYGYTF
TRBJ2-5 TRBV11-2 TRBD2 NA TGTGCCAGCAGCTTTAGCGGGGCCCAGTACTTC CASSFSGAQYF
TRBJ1-2 TRBV18 NA NA TGTGCCAGCTCACCCTACTATAAGGGCGCGGGAAGTGGCTACACCTTC CASSPYYKGAGSGYTF
TRBJ1-1 TRBV4-1 NA NA TGCGCCAGCAGAAACAGGGCGACGAACACTGAAGCTTTCTTT CASRNRATNTEAFF
TRBJ1-1 TRBV5-1 TRBD1 NA TGCGCCAGCAGCTCGGGACAGGGCAGCGGGAGGGCTGAAGCTTTCTTT CASSSGQGSGRAEAFF
TRBJ1-2 TRBV12-3/TRBV12-4 TRBD1 once TGTGCCAGCGGTGAGGGACAGGGGCACGTCTACACCTTC CASGEGQGHVYTF
TRBJ2-5 TRBV18 NA few TGTGCCAGCTCACCAGGAGTCTTCCAAGAGACCCAGTACTTC CASSPGVFQETQYF
TRBJ1-5 TRBV29-1 TRBD1 NA TGCAGCGCTAAGACAGGGATTAGCAATCAGCCCCAGCATTTT CSAKTGISNQPQHF
TRBJ1-6 TRBV5-6 TRBD1 NA TGTGCCAGCAGCTCAGGGGGCACTTCACCCCTCCACTTT CASSSGGTSPLHF
TRBJ2-3 TRBV5-1 NA NA TGCGCCAGCAGCTTGGAGTGGGGGGGCACAGATACGCAGTATTTT CASSLEWGGTDTQYF
TRBJ1-1 TRBV4-1 TRBD1 NA TGCGCCAGCAGCCAAGTCAGGGGGCGGGCGGGCACTGAAGCTTTCTTT CASSQVRGRAGTEAFF
TRBJ2-6 TRBV9 NA NA TGTGCCAGCAGCCCCGAGATGATAGTTTCCTCTGGGGCCAACGTCCTGACTTTC CASSPEMIVSSGANVLTF
TRBJ1-5 TRBV5-5 NA NA TGTGCCAGCAGCTGGGTATCAGGGTATCCAGATCAGCCCCAGCATTTT CASSWVSGYPDQPQHF
TRBJ1-6 TRBV19 TRBD1 NA TGTGCCAGTAGAATAGGGACAGCCAGCTCCTATAATTCACCCCTCCACTTT CASRIGTASSYNSPLHF
TRBJ1-4 TRBV6-1 NA NA TGTGCCAGCAGTGAAGCCCAATCTAGAACTAATGAAAAACTGTTTTTT CASSEAQSRTNEKLFF
TRBJ1-2 TRBV11-2 NA NA TGTGCCAGCAGCCCTGTGGAGGGCTATGGCTACACCTTC CASSPVEGYGYTF
TRBJ1-4 TRBV6-2/TRBV6-3 NA few TGTGCCAGCAGTTACAGAAAGGCCCCTCGGGATGAAAAACTGTTTTTT CASSYRKAPRDEKLFF
TRBJ1-2 TRBV6-1 NA NA TGTGCCAGCAGTGAAGCGGGGAACAGGGCGCGTCTGGATGGCTACACCTTC CASSEAGNRARLDGYTF
TRBJ1-1 TRBV5-6 NA NA TGTGCCAGCAGCTGGGGGGTGAACACTGAAGCTTTCTTT CASSWGVNTEAFF
TRBJ2-3 TRBV7-2 NA few TGTGCCAGCAGCCCCCAATCGTATTTT CASSPQSYF
TRBJ2-2 TRBV9 NA NA TGTGCCAGCAGCGTACGGGGGGCACCCAACACCGGGGAGCTGTTTTTT CASSVRGAPNTGELFF
TRBJ1-2 TRBV7-9 NA NA TGTGCCAGCAGCTTAGGGGAGCGGCCACAGGGCTACACCTTC CASSLGERPQGYTF
TRBJ2-2 TRBV10-3 TRBD2 NA TGTGCCTCAACTAGCGGGGTGGCCTCCGGGGAGCTGTTTTTT CASTSGVASGELFF
TRBJ1-1 TRBV7-9 NA NA TGTGCCAGCAGCTTAGACTACAGGCGGGGCACTGAAGCTTTCTTT CASSLDYRRGTEAFF
TRBJ2-2 TRBV7-2 NA NA TGTGCCAGCAGCCCCTACTCGGCCGGGGAGCTGTTTTTT CASSPYSAGELFF
TRBJ2-7 TRBV5-5 TRBD2 NA TGTGCCAGCAGCTTGCAACTAGCGGACTCCTACGAGCAGTACTTC CASSLQLADSYEQYF
TRBJ2-7 TRBV24-1 TRBD1 NA TGTGCCACCAGTGACCCCGCGGCACCGGGACAGGGCCCCGAGCAGTACTTC CATSDPAAPGQGPEQYF
TRBJ2-3 TRBV7-9 NA NA TGTGCCAGCAGCCCCCCAGGGGTCACAGATACGCAGTATTTT CASSPPGVTDTQYF
TRBJ1-4 TRBV6-5 TRBD1 NA TGTGCCAGCAGGGGACAGGGCGAGGAAAAACTGTTTTTT CASRGQGEEKLFF
TRBJ1-5 TRBV10-3 NA NA TGTGCCATCAGTGAGTCCGGGGGTGGGCAGCCCCAGCATTTT CAISESGGGQPQHF
TRBJ2-3 TRBV9 NA NA TGTGCCAGCAGCGAACGGGGGGCTTCCCCTAGCACAGATACGCAGTATTTT CASSERGASPSTDTQYF
TRBJ2-5 TRBV5-6 NA NA TGTGCCAGCAGCCAGTATTCCCAAGAGACCCAGTACTTC CASSQYSQETQYF
TRBJ1-2 TRBV9 NA NA TGTGCCAGCAGCGTGGAGGGTTATGGCTACACCTTC CASSVEGYGYTF
TRBJ2-3 TRBV19 TRBD1 NA TGTGCCAGTAGTCGTGGCAGGACAGGGCTCACAGATACGCAGTATTTT CASSRGRTGLTDTQYF
TRBJ2-5 TRBV24-1 NA NA TGTGCCACCAGTCGCCCGGACAGCAAGAGAGAGACCCAGTACTTC CATSRPDSKRETQYF
TRBJ1-4 TRBV4-1 NA NA TGCGCCAGCAGCCGGGGAGGGTTGGGTGAAAAACTGTTTTTT CASSRGGLGEKLFF